The 12 T cell receptor beta chains listed next were all sequenced from one sample in a study of blood T cell repertoires in COVID-19. Clones were sequenced by immunoSEQ multiplex PCR, and TCRdb holds only the in-frame ones, with some missing. The sample includes around 100,000 clones, 80% to 95% of them seen just once. Specimen: peripheral blood. The receptors derive from a man between 50 and 59 years old with active COVID-19.

The V and J genes are TRBV27 and TRBJ2-5; 7 bases align to TRBD1. Germline CDR1 reads MNHEY; CDR2 reads SMNVEV (reference sequence). The CDR3 is 14 residues long. Trimming removed 5 bases from V and 4 bases from J; junction bases left unmatched: 7. CDR3 sequence (DNA): TGTGCCAGCAGTCAACAGGGGTATGGAGAGACCCAGTACTTC. The encoded protein is CASSQQGYGETQYF.

This clone showed up just once. One end of the junction does not line up with germline, which may come from a read error. CDR3 in DNA: TGTGCCAGTAGAATAGGGGAGACTGAAGCTTTCTTT. Protein product: CASRIGETEAFF. The J gene is TRBJ1-1, the V gene TRBV19, with D possibly being TRBD1 (5 bases). Germline V gene lookup returns CDR1 LNHDA and CDR2 SQIVND (reference sequence). The CDR3 loop spans 12 amino acids.

The J gene is TRBJ1-5, the V gene TRBV19; 11 bases align to TRBD1. V was clipped by 1 base and J by 3 bases; unmatched bases: 5. Germline lookup yields CDR1 LNHDA and CDR2 SQIVND (reference sequence). The CDR3 totals 17 residues. The CDR3 DNA reads TGTGCCAGTAGTATAGCGGACAGGGGGCGTATCAATCAGCCCCAGCATTTT. Translating gives CASSIADRGRINQPQHF.

This rearrangement joins TRBV7-2 to TRBJ2-7; TRBD1 matches 7 bases. V shed 5 bases, J shed 5 bases, and the junction held 15 bases outside the gene matches. In germline, CDR1 is SGHTA, CDR2 FQGNSA. The CDR3 has 16 residues. CDR3 bases: TGTGCCAGCAGCCCCGCCCCGATGACAGGGAAGCACGAGCAGTACTTC. Its protein product is CASSPAPMTGKHEQYF.

The genes are TRBV19 and TRBJ2-5; 10 positions agree with TRBD2. The CDR3 extends over 15 amino acids. V dropped 7 bases and J dropped 2; count of bases not matched to a gene: 7. CDR1 and CDR2 from the germline V gene are LNHDA and SQIVND (reference sequence). In DNA form, the CDR3 reads TGTGCCAGTACCTTCTTAGCGGGGGGTCAAGAGACCCAGTACTTC. Amino acid sequence: CASTFLAGGQETQYF.

V and J are TRBV5-1 and TRBJ2-3, with 10 nucleotides matching TRBD2. This CDR3 has 17 residues. The germline V gene encodes CDR1 SGHRS and CDR2 YFSETQ. Trimming took 4 bases from V and 6 from J; bases not matched to a gene: 14. The CDR3 is CASSPQLFSGRVDTQYF. CDR3 in DNA: TGCGCCAGCAGCCCCCAGCTCTTCAGCGGGAGGGTTGATACGCAGTATTTT.

This clone was seen a handful of times. The rearrangement joins TRBV2 to TRBJ1-1; D is undetermined. This CDR3 spans 13 amino acids. The germline V and J ends were trimmed by 4 bases and 1 base, with 7 bases remaining between them. In germline, CDR1 is SNHLY, CDR2 FYNNEI. The CDR3 DNA follows: TGTGCCAGCAGTGTGCTAGAGAACACTGAAGCTTTCTTT. Translation gives CASSVLENTEAFF.

This clone was observed a handful of times. The chain uses TRBV19 and TRBJ1-1; a weak D match, TRBD1 (6 bases). The CDR3 covers 13 residues. In germline, CDR1 is LNHDA, CDR2 SQIVND (reference sequence). V dropped 4 bases and J dropped 5 bases, with 11 bases sitting between them. The CDR3 DNA is TGTGCCAGTAGTACGGGGACAACGACTGAAGCTTTCTTT. Amino acids: CASSTGTTTEAFF.

This chain links TRBV7-2 with TRBJ1-5; D is ambiguous. V gave up 1 base and J gave up 4 bases, with 11 bases separating them. This CDR3 is 15 amino acids long. Germline assignment: CDR1 SGHTA and CDR2 FQGNSA. CDR3 sequence: CASSLERAQNQPQHF. The CDR3 bases are TGTGCCAGCAGCTTAGAAAGAGCACAGAATCAGCCCCAGCATTTT. The variable domain in full, completed from reference TRBV7-2 and TRBJ1-5, reads GAGVSQSPSNKVTEKGKDVELRCDPISGHTALYWYRQSLGQGLEFLIYFQGNSAPDKSGLPSDRFSAERTGGSVSTLTIQRTQQEDSAVYLCASSLERAQNQPQHFGDGTRLSIL.

This chain links TRBV3-1 (or the pseudogene TRBV3-2) with TRBJ1-4; D is uncertain. Per the germline V gene, CDR1 is LGHDT and CDR2 is YNNKEL (reference sequence). Trimming removed 1 base at V and 5 bases at J, with 11 bases between. The CDR3 consists of 15 residues. Here the CDR3 DNA reads TGTGCCAGCAGCCAAGGTGACTTCGGAAATGAAAAACTGTTTTTT. This encodes CASSQGDFGNEKLFF.

The rearrangement uses TRBV7-8 and TRBJ2-7, with 8 bases that match TRBD2. This CDR3 spans 16 amino acids. With V trimmed by 2 bases and J by 5 bases, 11 bases remained unmatched. CDR1 SGHVS and CDR2 FQNEAQ come from the germline V gene. CDR3: CASSLPREREFHEQYV. CDR3 sequence (DNA): TGTGCCAGCAGCTTACCGCGAGAGCGGGAGTTCCACGAGCAGTACGTC.

This chain links TRBV11-2 with TRBJ2-7; 12 bases are a match to TRBD1. The CDR3 is 15 amino acids. Per germline, CDR1 SGHAT and CDR2 FQNNGV. Trimming cost V 3 bases and J 3 bases; bases outside gene matches: 3. The CDR3 protein is CASSFGTGGHYEQYF. CDR3 sequence (DNA): TGTGCCAGCAGCTTCGGGACAGGGGGCCACTACGAGCAGTACTTC.